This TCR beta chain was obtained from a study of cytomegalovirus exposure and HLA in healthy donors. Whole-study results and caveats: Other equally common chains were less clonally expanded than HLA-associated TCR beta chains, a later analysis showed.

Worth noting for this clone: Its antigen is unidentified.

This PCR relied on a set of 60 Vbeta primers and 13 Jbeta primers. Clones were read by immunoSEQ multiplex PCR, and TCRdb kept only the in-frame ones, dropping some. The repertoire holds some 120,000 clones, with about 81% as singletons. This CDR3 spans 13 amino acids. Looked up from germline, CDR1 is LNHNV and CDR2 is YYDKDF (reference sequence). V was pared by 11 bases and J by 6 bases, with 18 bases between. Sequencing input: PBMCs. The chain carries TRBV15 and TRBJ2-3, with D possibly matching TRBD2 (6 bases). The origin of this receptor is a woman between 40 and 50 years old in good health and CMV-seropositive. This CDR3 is CALSRAGFDTQYF. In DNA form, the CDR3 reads TGTGCCCTAAGTCGAGCGGGCTTTGATACGCAGTATTTT. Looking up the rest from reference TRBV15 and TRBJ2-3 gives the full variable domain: DAMVIQNPRYQVTQFGKPVTLSCSQTLNHNVMYWYQQKSSQAPKLLFHYYDKDFNNEADTPDNFQSRRPNTSFCFLDIRSPGLGDTAMYLCALSRAGFDTQYFGPGTRLTVL.